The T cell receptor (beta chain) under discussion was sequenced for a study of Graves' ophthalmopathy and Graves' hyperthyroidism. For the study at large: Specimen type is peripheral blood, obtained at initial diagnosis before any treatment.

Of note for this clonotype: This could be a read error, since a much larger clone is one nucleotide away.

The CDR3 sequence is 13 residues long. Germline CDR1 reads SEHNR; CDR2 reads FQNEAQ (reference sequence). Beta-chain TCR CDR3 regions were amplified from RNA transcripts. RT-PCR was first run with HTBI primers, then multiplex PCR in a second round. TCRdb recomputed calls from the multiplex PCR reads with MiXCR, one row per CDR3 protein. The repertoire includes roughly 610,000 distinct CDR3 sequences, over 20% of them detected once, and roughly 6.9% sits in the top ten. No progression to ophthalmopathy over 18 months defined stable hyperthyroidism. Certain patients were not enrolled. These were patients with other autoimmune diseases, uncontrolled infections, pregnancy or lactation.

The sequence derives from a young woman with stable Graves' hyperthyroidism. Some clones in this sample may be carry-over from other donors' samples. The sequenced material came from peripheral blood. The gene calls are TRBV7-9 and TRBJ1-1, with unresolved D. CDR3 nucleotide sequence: TGTGTCAGCAGCGAAGAACTAACGAGTGGAGCTTTCTTT. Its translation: CVSSEELTSGAFF.